Following are 19 T cell receptor beta chains from one sample sequenced in a study of blood T cell repertoires in COVID-19. Here immunoSEQ multiplex PCR was the method, and the copy in TCRdb shows in-frame clones only, minus some. Of a few hundred thousand clones in the sample, roughly 90% are singletons; the top ten hold 18%. Sequencing was performed on PBMCs or T cells enriched from blood (not recorded which). These TCRs come from a woman aged 25-40 years who had recovered from COVID-19.

The chain links TRBV7-2 to TRBJ2-3, with 10 bases that match TRBD2. V gave up 5 bases and J gave up 4 bases; unmatched junction bases: 9. From germline, CDR1 is SGHTA and CDR2 FQGNSA. There are 16 residues in the CDR3. CDR3 in amino acids: CASSGTAGGRADTQYF. In DNA, the CDR3 is TGTGCCAGCAGCGGAACAGCGGGGGGGCGGGCAGATACGCAGTATTTT.

CDR3 bases: TGTGCCATCACTGACCCGACCGGGACAGAAGCTTTCTTT. Encoded protein: CAITDPTGTEAFF. The V call is TRBV10-3, the J call TRBJ1-1, with a weak D call TRBD1 (6 bases). The CDR3 sequence is 13 residues long. Germline loops: CDR1 ENHRY, CDR2 SYGVKD. V dropped 7 bases and J dropped 8 bases, with 17 bases sitting between them.

The chain has TRBV28 and TRBJ1-4; unclear D gene. The V end lost 6 bases, the J end lost 8 bases, and 13 bases lay between the germline ends. The CDR3 consists of 13 residues. Germline CDR1 reads MDHEN; CDR2 reads SYDVKM. The CDR3 sequence is CASRSSPREKLFF. The CDR3, as DNA: TGTGCCAGCAGATCATCTCCCAGGGAAAAACTGTTTTTT.

V and J are TRBV12-3 or TRBV12-4 and TRBJ1-1, with D unclear. This CDR3 is 13 amino acids long. Trimming shortened V by 4 bases and J by 2 bases, and 8 bases separated the two germline ends. In DNA, the CDR3 is TGTGCCAGCAGTTCAGGCCCCAACACTGAAGCTTTCTTT. This translates into CASSSGPNTEAFF.

The CDR3 reads CASSPRGNEKLFF. CDR3 nucleotides: TGTGCCAGCAGTCCAAGGGGTAATGAAAAACTGTTTTTT. The chain is built from TRBV27 and TRBJ1-4, with D possibly being TRBD1 (5 bases). CDR1 MNHEY and CDR2 SMNVEV come from the germline V gene (reference sequence). V gave up 5 bases and J gave up 4 bases, with 8 bases separating them. The CDR3 runs 13 residues.

This CDR3 reads CASSLQRGEKLFF. The DNA for the CDR3 is TGTGCCAGCAGTTTGCAGAGGGGGGAAAAACTGTTTTTT. The chain has TRBV28 and TRBJ1-4, with a possible D match to TRBD1 (6 bases). The CDR3 length is 13 residues. The V gene's germline CDR1 is MDHEN and CDR2 SYDVKM. V lost 3 bases and J lost 8, with 10 bases in between.

The gene calls are TRBV19 and TRBJ2-5; 8 bases are a match to TRBD1. The length of the CDR3 is 15 residues. Germline V gene sequence: CDR1 LNHDA, CDR2 SQIVND (reference sequence). V was pared by 4 bases and J by 2 bases, with 6 bases of the junction left unmatched. The DNA for the CDR3 is TGTGCCAGTAGTACCTCCGGGACAGGACAAGAGACCCAGTACTTC. It yields the protein CASSTSGTGQETQYF.

The chain links TRBV28 to TRBJ2-1; the D is unclear. With 5 bases removed from V and 10 bases from J, the gap between germline ends came to 9 bases. CDR1 and CDR2 from the germline V gene are MDHEN and SYDVKM. The CDR3 is 11 amino acids. The CDR3 coding sequence is TGTGCCAGCAGTATCGGGTGGGAGCAGTTCTTC. Amino acids: CASSIGWEQFF. The full variable domain, its missing parts supplied by reference TRBV28 and TRBJ2-1, is DVKVTQSSRYLVKRTGEKVFLECVQDMDHENMFWYRQDPGLGLRLIYFSYDVKMKEKGDIPEGYSVSREKKERFSLILESASTNQTSMYLCASSIGWEQFFGPGTRLTVL.

This clone was seen just once. The chain couples TRBV11-3 to TRBJ1-5; 7 nucleotides agree with TRBD1. Germline V gene lookup returns CDR1 SGHNT and CDR2 YENEEA. The trim removed 0 bases at V and 5 bases at J, leaving 7 bases unmatched. CDR3 length: 16 amino acids. The CDR3 here is CASSLDKGTEYQPQHF. DNA for the CDR3: TGTGCCAGCAGCTTAGATAAGGGGACAGAATATCAGCCCCAGCATTTT. The full variable domain, completed using reference TRBV11-3 and TRBJ1-5, is EAGVVQSPRYKIIEKKQPVAFWCNPISGHNTLYWYLQNLGQGPELLIRYENEEAVDDSQLPKDRFSAERLKGVDSTLKIQPAELGDSAVYLCASSLDKGTEYQPQHFGDGTRLSIL.

The sample holds a few counts of this clone. The genes are TRBV7-2 and TRBJ1-1; TRBD1 might be the D (5 bases). CDR3 size: 14 residues. Germline values: CDR1 SGHTA, CDR2 FQGNSA. V shed 1 base and J shed 5 bases, with 11 bases lying between them. CDR3 sequence reads: CASSLGQGRTEAFF. CDR3 sequence (DNA): TGTGCCAGCAGCTTAGGGCAGGGCAGGACTGAAGCTTTCTTT.

This chain uses TRBV28 with TRBJ2-7, with D perhaps TRBD1 (5 bases). The germline V gene has CDR1 MDHEN and CDR2 SYDVKM. Trimming cost V 3 bases and J 0 bases, with 18 bases left between them. There are 17 residues in the CDR3. CDR3 DNA: TGTGCCAGCAGTTTTGGACAACTTGAAATTAGCTCCTACGAGCAGTACTTC. Its protein product is CASSFGQLEISSYEQYF.

This clone came up once. The chain has TRBV3-1 (or the pseudogene TRBV3-2) and TRBJ2-2; no clear D. Germline assignment: CDR1 LGHDT and CDR2 YNNKEL (reference sequence). The CDR3 runs 13 residues. V lost 4 bases, J lost 6 bases, and 9 bases lay in between. The CDR3: CASSLQRPGELFF. CDR3 bases: TGTGCCAGCAGCCTGCAGCGCCCCGGGGAGCTGTTTTTT.

The genes are TRBV6-5 and TRBJ1-1; 9 bases are a match to TRBD1. This CDR3 is built from 15 residues. The germline V gene encodes CDR1 MNHEY and CDR2 SVGAGI. V shed 4 bases, J shed 6 bases, and the junction held 9 bases outside the gene matches. The CDR3 bases are TGTGCCAGCAGTTCCCGACCCACAGGGGGCTCTGAAGCTTTCTTT. Protein sequence: CASSSRPTGGSEAFF.

This chain links TRBV5-1 with TRBJ2-2, with a possible D match to TRBD1 (5 bases). Germline CDR1 reads SGHRS; CDR2 reads YFSETQ. Trimming took 1 base from V and 4 from J, leaving 11 bases between them. The CDR3 is made up of 15 amino acids. Written as DNA, the CDR3 is TGCGCCAGCAGCTTGCTCCAGGGCGGCACCGGGGAGCTGTTTTTT. As protein: CASSLLQGGTGELFF.

The chain combines TRBV9 with TRBJ2-1, with D perhaps TRBD2 (6 bases). CDR1 is SGDLS and CDR2 is YYNGEE in the germline V gene. The ends were cut back, 1 base at V and 4 bases at J, with 15 bases in the middle. CDR3 length: 16 residues. For the CDR3, the DNA is TGTGCCAGCAGCGTATCCTCGCGGGACGATTACAATGAGCAGTTCTTC. The encoded protein is CASSVSSRDDYNEQFF.

The chain uses TRBV12-3 or TRBV12-4 and TRBJ2-2; a weak D match, TRBD1 (5 bases). Trimming removed 6 bases from V and 4 bases from J, with 9 bases in between. The CDR3 runs 13 residues. The CDR3 here is CASRTQGTGELFF. The CDR3 coding sequence is TGTGCCAGCAGGACCCAGGGCACCGGGGAGCTGTTTTTT.

This rearrangement joins TRBV6-5 to TRBJ1-1; 10 positions agree with TRBD1. This CDR3 is built from 15 residues. V was clipped by 5 bases and J by 2 bases; unmatched bases: 5. The germline V gene encodes CDR1 MNHEY and CDR2 SVGAGI. CDR3 sequence reads: CASSKGQGYNTEAFF. CDR3 coding DNA: TGTGCCAGCAGTAAGGGACAGGGGTACAACACTGAAGCTTTCTTT.

The chain couples TRBV7-9 to TRBJ2-3, with 14 bases matching TRBD2. The CDR3 extends over 12 amino acids. Germline CDR1 is SEHNR and CDR2 is FQNEAQ (reference sequence). V lost 5 bases to trimming and J lost 13 bases; unmatched junction nucleotides: 2. CDR3 loop: CASSLGLAGEYF. The CDR3 nucleotides are TGTGCCAGCAGCCTGGGACTAGCGGGAGAGTATTTT.

This chain links TRBV3-1 (or the pseudogene TRBV3-2) with TRBJ2-1, with unresolved D. CDR1 is LGHDT, CDR2 YNNKEL, per germline (reference sequence). This CDR3 contains 12 residues. V was trimmed by 0 bases and J by 11 bases, leaving 8 bases between them. The CDR3 spells CASSQDSSKQFF. The DNA of the CDR3 is TGTGCCAGCAGCCAAGACAGTTCGAAGCAGTTCTTC.